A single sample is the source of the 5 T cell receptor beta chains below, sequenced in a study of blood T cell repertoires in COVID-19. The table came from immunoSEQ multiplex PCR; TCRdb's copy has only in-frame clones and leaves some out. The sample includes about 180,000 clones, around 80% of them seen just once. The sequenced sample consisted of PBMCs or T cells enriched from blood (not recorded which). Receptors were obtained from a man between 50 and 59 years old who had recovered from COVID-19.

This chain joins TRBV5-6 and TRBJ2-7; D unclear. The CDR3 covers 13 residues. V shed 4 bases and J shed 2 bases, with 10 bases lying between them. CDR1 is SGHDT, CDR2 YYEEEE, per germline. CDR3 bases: TGTGCCAGCAGCAAAGGAGATGCCTACGAGCAGTACTTC. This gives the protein CASSKGDAYEQYF.

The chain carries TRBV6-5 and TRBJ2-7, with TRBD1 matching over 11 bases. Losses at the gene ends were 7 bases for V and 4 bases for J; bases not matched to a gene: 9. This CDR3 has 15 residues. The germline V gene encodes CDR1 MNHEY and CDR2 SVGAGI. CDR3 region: CASTFQDRGQYEQYF. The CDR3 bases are TGTGCCAGCACGTTCCAGGACAGGGGGCAGTACGAGCAGTACTTC.

CDR3 in amino acids: CASSQGLEPQHF. CDR3 nucleotides: TGTGCCAGCAGTCAGGGTTTGGAGCCCCAGCATTTT. The chain uses TRBV12-3 or TRBV12-4 and TRBJ1-5; possibly TRBD1 for D (5 bases). The CDR3 loop spans 12 amino acids. Trimming shortened V by 5 bases and J by 8 bases, and 10 bases separated the two germline ends.

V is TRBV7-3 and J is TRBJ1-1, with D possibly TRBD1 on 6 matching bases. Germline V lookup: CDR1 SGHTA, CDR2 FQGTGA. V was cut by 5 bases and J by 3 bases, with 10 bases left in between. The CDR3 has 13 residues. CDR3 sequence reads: CASSLTGYTEAFF. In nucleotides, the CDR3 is TGTGCCAGCAGCCTCACAGGGTACACTGAAGCTTTCTTT.

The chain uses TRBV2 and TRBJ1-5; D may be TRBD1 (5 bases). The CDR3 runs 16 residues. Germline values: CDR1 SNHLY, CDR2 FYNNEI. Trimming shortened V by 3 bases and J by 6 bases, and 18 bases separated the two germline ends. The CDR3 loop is CASSDPGWGVLQPQHF. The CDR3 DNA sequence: TGTGCCAGCAGTGATCCAGGGTGGGGGGTTCTTCAGCCCCAGCATTTT.